This TCR beta chain is from a study of OX40 agonist ivuxolimab in advanced cancers. Study information: Enrollees could have had prior anti-PD-1, anti-PD-L1 or anti-CTLA-4 therapy, which 35% to 40% had received.

TCRdb's table, derived via immunoSEQ multiplex PCR, lists solely in-frame clones and lacks some. The sample shows approximately 110,000 clones, just under 95% of them seen only once. A word on this clone: As yet, its antigen is unknown.

Study outcomes and limitations: With doses of 0.1 to 3.0 mg/kg, CD4+ and CD8+ blood T cells had undergone clonal expansion by week 6. Individuals who were partial responders at 0.1-3.0 mg/kg had clonal expansion that ranked among the lowest.

The sequences come from CD4+ or CD8+ T cells sorted from blood, collected in a trial of the OX40 agonist ivuxolimab. This clonotype was obtained from an adult with an advanced solid tumor such as melanoma, head and neck, liver or kidney cancer.

The CDR3 loop is CASSSSFRSQHF. In nucleotides, the CDR3 is TGTGCCAGCAGTTCGAGTTTTAGGTCCCAGCATTTT. V usage is TRBV28 and J usage is TRBJ1-5; D gene ambiguous. V shed 4 bases and J shed 11 bases, with 12 bases lying between them. The CDR3 has 12 residues. Germline lookup yields CDR1 MDHEN and CDR2 SYDVKM. Supplemented by reference TRBV28 and TRBJ1-5, the full variable domain reads DVKVTQSSRYLVKRTGEKVFLECVQDMDHENMFWYRQDPGLGLRLIYFSYDVKMKEKGDIPEGYSVSREKKERFSLILESASTNQTSMYLCASSSSFRSQHFGDGTRLSIL.